Below are 10 T cell receptor beta chains sequenced from a single sample in a study of regulatory T cells in long-lasting Graves disease listed by TCRdb under 2021. Libraries were prepared through multiplex PCR. TCRdb shows the sequencer as Illumina HiSeq 4000. To build TCR beta libraries, CDR3 regions were amplified by Arm-PCR using iRepertoire HTBI primers. TCRdb trimmed the raw reads at Q25, called clones with MiXCR and kept productive beta chains. CDR3 protein duplicates are merged, each entry listing the most common genes and DNA. This sample is represented by about 540,000 distinct CDR3 sequences; approximately 13% of them were singletons. The top ten clonotypes cover more than 8.5% of the sample. The time point label for this specimen denotes: newly diagnosed GD, antithyroid drugs for less than 3 months. For both TCR sequencing and RNA sequencing, RNA was extracted from PBMCs using TRIzol. The sample was also linked to a second study, of T cells in Graves' hyperthyroidism and ophthalmopathy.

The sample consisted of peripheral blood mononuclear cells (PBMCs), taken at new diagnosis, from a patient treated with antithyroid drugs. These receptors were obtained from a man aged 30 to 39 with Graves disease. Donor details come from another sample of the same person, matched by shared clones.

This clonotype was picked up a small number of times. The rearrangement links TRBV19 to TRBJ1-2; TRBD1 matches at 8 bases. The CDR3 extends over 13 amino acids. V lost 6 bases and J lost 10; bases outside the gene matches: 10. From germline, CDR1 is LNHDA and CDR2 SQIVND (reference sequence). CDR3 bases: TGTGCCAGTAGCGGGACAGGACTCCGAAACTACACCTTC. Its protein product is CASSGTGLRNYTF. Looking up the rest from reference TRBV19 and TRBJ1-2 gives the full variable domain: DGGITQSPKYLFRKEGQNVTLSCEQNLNHDAMYWYRQDPGQGLRLIYYSQIVNDFQKGDIAEGYSVSREKKESFPLTVTSAQKNPTAFYLCASSGTGLRNYTFGSGTRLTVV.

This clonotype was found many times. The genes are TRBV11-2 and TRBJ2-2; D perhaps matches TRBD1 (6 bases). Trimming took off 5 bases at V and 5 bases at J, with 15 bases between the two ends. CDR1 SGHAT and CDR2 FQNNGV come from the germline V gene. This CDR3 comprises 15 residues. The CDR3 DNA reads as TGTGCCAGCAGCCGGACAGAGGTTCGAACCGGGGAGCTGTTTTTT. This codes for CASSRTEVRTGELFF.

There are many counts of this clonotype. V is TRBV13 and J is TRBJ2-5; TRBD2 agrees at 10 bases. This CDR3 comprises 16 residues. In germline, CDR1 is PRHDT, CDR2 FYEKMQ (reference sequence). V gave up 5 bases and J gave up 4 bases; unmatched junction bases: 10. As DNA, the CDR3 is TGTGCCAGCAGCAGTAGCGGACTAGCGGCGATAGAGACCCAGTACTTC. This gives the protein CASSSSGLAAIETQYF.

The chain has TRBV27 and TRBJ1-2, with TRBD1 as a possible D gene (5 bases). V was cut by 5 bases and J by 8 bases, with 15 bases left in between. The CDR3 consists of 13 residues. Per germline, CDR1 MNHEY and CDR2 SMNVEV (reference sequence). Here the CDR3 reads CASSPRVVSGYTF. Written as DNA, the CDR3 is TGTGCCAGCAGTCCCAGGGTAGTCAGCGGCTACACCTTC.

The chain links TRBV5-1 to TRBJ1-1; D gene ambiguous. V shed 0 bases and J shed 1 base, with 10 bases lying between them. CDR1 SGHRS and CDR2 YFSETQ come from the germline V gene. CDR3 length equals 15 residues. DNA of the CDR3: TGCGCCAGCAGCTTGGTTGCGAGAGGGAACACTGAAGCTTTCTTT. As protein: CASSLVARGNTEAFF.

This clonotype was recorded at least ten times. The chain uses TRBV20-1 and TRBJ2-1; tentatively, D is TRBD2 (7 bases). Germline CDR1 DFQATT, CDR2 SNEGSKA (reference sequence). Between the trimmed V and J ends, which lost 2 bases and 0 bases, there was a span of 14 bases. The CDR3 extends over 16 amino acids. The CDR3 nucleotides are TGCAGTGCTAGACCCCTGGGGGGGCTCTCCTACAATGAGCAGTTCTTC. Translated, it gives CSARPLGGLSYNEQFF.

This clonotype was counted many times. V is TRBV13 and J is TRBJ2-7; the match to TRBD1 covers 10 bases. V shed 5 bases, J shed 3 bases, and the junction held 7 bases outside the gene matches. Germline V gene lookup returns CDR1 PRHDT and CDR2 FYEKMQ (reference sequence). This CDR3 spans 15 amino acids. The CDR3 sequence: CASSPPDRGIYEQYF. The CDR3 region has the DNA TGTGCCAGCAGCCCCCCGGACAGGGGGATCTACGAGCAGTACTTC.

This clonotype was seen a handful of times. The chain links TRBV5-1 to TRBJ2-7; the D gene could be TRBD1 or TRBD2 (7 bases each). This CDR3 has 16 amino acids. CDR1 SGHRS and CDR2 YFSETQ come from the germline V gene. The ends were cut back, 1 base at V and 0 bases at J, with 14 bases in the middle. The CDR3 bases are TGCGCCAGCAGCTTGCAGGGGGGGGTGAGCTCCTACGAGCAGTACTTC. Encoded protein: CASSLQGGVSSYEQYF.

The J gene is TRBJ2-7, the V gene TRBV18; 9 bases line up with TRBD1. The germline V gene encodes CDR1 KGHSH and CDR2 LQKENI. V shed 4 bases and J 0 bases; nucleotides not matched to a gene: 13. The CDR3 consists of 18 residues. The CDR3: CASSQTGGRVLSSYEQYF. The DNA of the CDR3 is TGTGCCAGCTCACAGACAGGGGGAAGGGTATTGAGCTCCTACGAGCAGTACTTC.

The chain combines TRBV7-9 with TRBJ1-5; D is perhaps TRBD1 (5 bases). The ends were cut back, 4 bases at V and 11 bases at J, with 18 bases in the middle. Germline V lookup: CDR1 SEHNR, CDR2 FQNEAQ (reference sequence). The CDR3 length is 14 residues. CDR3 nucleotides: TGTGCCAGCAGCTCCAGCGGGGGAAGCAGAGCCCAGCATTTT. Translated: CASSSSGGSRAQHF.